This TCR beta chain derives from a study of vaccination effects on CD4 cells after COVID-19. In regard to this clone: The antigen remains undetermined.

The CDR3 totals 16 residues. Germline CDR1 LNHDA, CDR2 SQIVND (reference sequence). J lost 6 bases, V lost 4 bases, and 9 bases had no gene match. Culturing for 9 to 10 days preceded CD4+ T cell isolation. The participants, recipients of two vaccine doses, got either BNT162b2 or mRNA-1273. Repertoires were generated with immunoSEQ multiplex PCR, while TCRdb's copy carries only in-frame clones and drops some. The top ten clones hold about 7% of a sample with about 45,000 clones, about three quarters of them seen once. The specimen comprised CD4+ T cells from PBMCs cultured without peptide, sampled after COVID-19 vaccination. The TCR originated in a human donor who received a COVID-19 vaccine. The chain couples TRBV19 to TRBJ1-6, with 7 bases lining up with TRBD1. The CDR3 DNA follows: TGTGCCAGTAGTACCGATCACAGGGGAGGTAATTCACCCCTCCACTTT. Translation gives CASSTDHRGGNSPLHF. Variable domain in full (rest from reference TRBV19 and TRBJ1-6): DGGITQSPKYLFRKEGQNVTLSCEQNLNHDAMYWYRQDPGQGLRLIYYSQIVNDFQKGDIAEGYSVSREKKESFPLTVTSAQKNPTAFYLCASSTDHRGGNSPLHFGNGTRLTVT.